The 21 T cell receptor beta chains in this list originate from one sample, sequenced in a study of technical replicates of blood from several donors. The repertoire was sequenced with immunoSEQ multiplex PCR; TCRdb's copy has only in-frame clones and lacks some. The repertoire includes tens of thousands of clones, 75% to 95% of them detected once, and approximately 0.34% sits in the top ten. Sequenced input: T cells isolated from PBMCs. Source of these receptors: a human donor in good health. Some clones in this sample may be carry-over from other donors' samples.

The chain has TRBV6-5 and TRBJ1-6; 8 nucleotides line up with TRBD1. CDR3 length equals 14 residues. CDR1 is MNHEY and CDR2 is SVGAGI in the germline V gene. Germline trimming cut 2 bases from V and 8 bases from J; bases unmatched to any gene: 2. In nucleotides, the CDR3 is TGTGCCAGCAGTTACACAGGGGGGGATTCACCCCTCCACTTT. Protein: CASSYTGGDSPLHF.

The V call is TRBV13, the J call TRBJ1-3; 7 bases align to TRBD1. Germline trimming cut 4 bases from V and 6 bases from J; bases unmatched to any gene: 15. From germline, CDR1 is PRHDT and CDR2 FYEKMQ (reference sequence). CDR3 length: 17 amino acids. This CDR3 reads CASSSFDRVGKENTIYF. The CDR3 coding sequence is TGTGCCAGCAGCTCATTCGACAGGGTAGGAAAGGAAAACACCATATATTTT.

The genes are TRBV19 and TRBJ2-4; D remains ambiguous. This CDR3 has 14 residues. Trimming removed 4 bases at V and 8 bases at J, with 15 bases between. Germline V gene sequence: CDR1 LNHDA, CDR2 SQIVND (reference sequence). CDR3 coding DNA: TGTGCCAGTAGTAGAGGTGCGGAGTTCGACATTCAGTACTTC. Protein: CASSRGAEFDIQYF.

V and J are TRBV5-1 and TRBJ2-4; possible D gene TRBD2, 5 bases. The V gene's germline CDR1 is SGHRS and CDR2 YFSETQ. With 2 bases removed from V and 4 bases from J, the gap between germline ends came to 7 bases. The length of the CDR3 is 13 residues. The DNA of the CDR3 is TGCGCCAGCAGCTTCGGCGGGAAAAACATTCAGTACTTC. Translated, it gives CASSFGGKNIQYF.

This clone was observed once. CDR3: CASSTGGTGFTEAFF. The CDR3 DNA is TGTGCCAGCAGCACAGGGGGGACAGGTTTCACTGAAGCTTTCTTT. The chain links TRBV9 to TRBJ1-1; 8 bases line up with TRBD1. From germline, CDR1 is SGDLS and CDR2 YYNGEE. Losses at the gene ends were 4 bases for V and 4 bases for J; bases not matched to a gene: 9. This CDR3 contains 15 residues.

V and J are TRBV4-1 and TRBJ2-1; 14 nucleotides align to TRBD2. Germline CDR1 and CDR2: MGHRA and YSYEKL. This CDR3 comprises 19 residues. V lost 4 bases, J lost 4 bases, and 12 bases stayed unmatched. The CDR3 reads CASSPLRTSGRSRYNEQFF. DNA for the CDR3: TGCGCCAGCAGCCCTCTCCGGACTAGCGGGAGGTCCCGTTACAATGAGCAGTTCTTC.

This clone was picked up a small number of times. V and J are TRBV28 and TRBJ1-2; TRBD1 agrees at 7 bases. The CDR3 spans 15 residues. Germline CDR1 MDHEN, CDR2 SYDVKM. The trim removed 3 bases at V and 5 bases at J, leaving 9 bases unmatched. In nucleotides, the CDR3 is TGTGCCAGCAGTTTTGCACAGGGGACATCGTATGGCTACACCTTC. It yields the protein CASSFAQGTSYGYTF.

The gene calls are TRBV6-5 and TRBJ1-2; 7 bases align to TRBD1. Trimming cost V 9 bases and J 4 bases; bases outside gene matches: 14. The CDR3 loop spans 15 amino acids. Looked up from germline, CDR1 is MNHEY and CDR2 is SVGAGI. The CDR3 sequence: CASKLGQDLTYGYTF. DNA for the CDR3: TGTGCCAGTAAATTAGGACAGGACCTTACCTATGGCTACACCTTC.

This chain uses TRBV6-1 with TRBJ1-1; D may be TRBD1 (6 bases). From germline, CDR1 is MNHNS and CDR2 SASEGT. The length of the CDR3 is 13 residues. V lost 7 bases, J lost 3 bases, and 12 bases lay in between. For the CDR3, the DNA is TGTGCCAGCATAGGGGGGAGGGACACTGAAGCTTTCTTT. As protein: CASIGGRDTEAFF.

The CDR3 nucleotides are TGTGCCAGCAGCGATGGACAGGGCTTTAACACCGGGGAGCTGTTTTTT. It is translated as CASSDGQGFNTGELFF. The V and J genes are TRBV9 and TRBJ2-2; 8 bases fit TRBD1. J was trimmed by 2 bases and V by 3 bases; bases with no gene match: 6. This CDR3 is 16 amino acids long. Germline-derived CDR1 and CDR2 are SGDLS and YYNGEE.

V usage is TRBV9 and J usage is TRBJ1-3; unclear D gene. The ends were cut back, 2 bases at V and 4 bases at J, with 13 bases in the middle. The CDR3 is 15 residues long. The germline V gene encodes CDR1 SGDLS and CDR2 YYNGEE. The CDR3 spells CASSVLTGGGNTIYF. The CDR3 coding sequence is TGTGCCAGCAGCGTTCTTACCGGAGGAGGAAACACCATATATTTT. Drawing the rest from reference TRBV9 and TRBJ1-3, the complete variable domain is DSGVTQTPKHLITATGQRVTLRCSPRSGDLSVYWYQQSLDQGLQFLIQYYNGEERAKGNILERFSAQQFPDLHSELNLSSLELGDSALYFCASSVLTGGGNTIYFGEGSWLTVV.

V and J are TRBV7-6 and TRBJ2-5, with 7 nucleotides matching TRBD2. Germline values: CDR1 SGHVS, CDR2 FNYEAQ. The CDR3 is made up of 15 amino acids. V lost 1 base, J lost 1 base, and 3 bases stayed unmatched. The CDR3 is CASSLETSRQETQYF. The CDR3 DNA sequence: TGTGCCAGCAGCTTAGAGACTAGCCGCCAAGAGACCCAGTACTTC.

This chain links TRBV15 with TRBJ2-1; TRBD2 matches 7 bases. The trim removed 0 bases at V and 5 bases at J, leaving 7 bases unmatched. This CDR3 spans 16 amino acids. Germline loops: CDR1 LNHNV, CDR2 YYDKDF (reference sequence). Written as DNA, the CDR3 is TGTGCCACCAGCAGAGATTTTGCGGGAGCCCACAATGAGCAGTTCTTC. Translation gives CATSRDFAGAHNEQFF. The full variable domain, its missing parts supplied by reference TRBV15 and TRBJ2-1, is DAMVIQNPRYQVTQFGKPVTLSCSQTLNHNVMYWYQQKSSQAPKLLFHYYDKDFNNEADTPDNFQSRRPNTSFCFLDIRSPGLGDTAMYLCATSRDFAGAHNEQFFGPGTRLTVL.

The V and J genes are TRBV6-5 and TRBJ2-2, with 8 bases aligning to TRBD1. Germline CDR1 reads MNHEY; CDR2 reads SVGAGI. The CDR3 runs to 13 residues. V shed 6 bases, J shed 7 bases, and the junction held 4 bases outside the gene matches. The CDR3 protein is CASSQGANGELFF. The DNA for the CDR3 is TGTGCCAGCAGCCAGGGGGCCAACGGGGAGCTGTTTTTT.

The chain is built from TRBV11-2 and TRBJ1-5; D uncertain. V was clipped by 1 base and J by 3 bases, with 7 bases between them. This CDR3 is built from 14 residues. The germline gives CDR1 SGHAT, CDR2 FQNNGV. In DNA form, the CDR3 reads TGTGCCAGCAGCTTAGGGGGAGACAATCAGCCCCAGCATTTT. As protein: CASSLGGDNQPQHF.

The rearrangement links TRBV27 to TRBJ2-1; a weak D match, TRBD1 (5 bases). Trimming removed 3 bases at V and 10 bases at J, with 13 bases between. This CDR3 is built from 13 residues. The germline CDR1 and CDR2 sequences are MNHEY and SMNVEV (reference sequence). This CDR3 reads CASSFPLDSEQFF. As DNA, the CDR3 is TGTGCCAGCAGTTTCCCACTCGACAGCGAGCAGTTCTTC.

This sequence joins TRBV7-6 and TRBJ1-2, with TRBD1 identical over 9 bases. The junction had 7 bases not matched to a gene; V was cut back by 5 bases and J by 6 bases. The CDR3 runs 14 residues. CDR1 is SGHVS and CDR2 is FNYEAQ in the germline V gene. The CDR3 protein is CASSATTGGNGYTF. The CDR3 bases are TGTGCCAGCAGCGCAACAACAGGGGGCAATGGCTACACCTTC. The full variable domain, in which reference TRBV7-6 and TRBJ1-2 provide the parts outside the CDR3, is GAGVSQSPRYKVTKRGQDVALRCDPISGHVSLYWYRQALGQGPEFLTYFNYEAQQDKSGLPNDRFSAERPEGSISTLTIQRTEQRDSAMYRCASSATTGGNGYTFGSGTRLTVV.

The rearrangement joins TRBV7-6 to TRBJ2-1; D gene unclear. This CDR3 has 14 amino acids. V was cut by 1 base and J by 3 bases, with 7 bases left in between. The germline V gene has CDR1 SGHVS and CDR2 FNYEAQ. Here the CDR3 reads CASSLGPDYNEQFF. The CDR3 DNA sequence: TGTGCCAGCAGCTTAGGCCCAGACTACAATGAGCAGTTCTTC.

The chain carries TRBV25-1 and TRBJ2-6, with unresolved D. Germline V gene data show CDR1 as MGHDK and CDR2 as SYGVNS. V lost 5 bases to trimming and J lost 0 bases, with 11 bases between them. The CDR3 is 16 amino acids. The CDR3 is CASSPLRFSGANVLTF. CDR3 sequence (DNA): TGTGCCAGCAGTCCGTTGCGGTTCTCTGGGGCCAACGTCCTGACTTTC.

The chain links TRBV7-9 to TRBJ2-3; D not certain. V was trimmed by 11 bases and J by 2 bases, leaving 14 bases between them. The CDR3 spans 13 residues. The V gene's germline CDR1 is SEHNR and CDR2 FQNEAQ (reference sequence). CDR3: CALSSVSTDTQYF. CDR3 bases: TGTGCCCTAAGCAGCGTTTCCACAGATACGCAGTATTTT. The whole variable domain, filled in from reference TRBV7-9 and TRBJ2-3, reads DTGVSQNPRHKITKRGQNVTFRCDPISEHNRLYWYRQTLGQGPEFLTYFQNEAQLEKSRLLSDRFSAERPKGSFSTLEIQRTEQGDSAMYLCALSSVSTDTQYFGPGTRLTVL.

The chain joins TRBV30 to TRBJ1-5; no clear D gene. CDR1 and CDR2 from the germline V gene are GTSNPN and SVGIG (reference sequence). This CDR3 has 18 amino acids. The V gene lost 0 bases and the J gene lost 0 bases, with 18 bases spanning the gap. As DNA, the CDR3 is TGTGCCTGGAGTGTACGTTGGCCGGAGACTTATAGCAATCAGCCCCAGCATTTT. This sequence encodes CAWSVRWPETYSNQPQHF. Looking up the rest from reference TRBV30 and TRBJ1-5 gives the full variable domain: SQTIHQWPATLVQPVGSPLSLECTVEGTSNPNLYWYRQAAGRGLQLLFYSVGIGQISSEVPQNLSASRPQDRQFILSSKKLLLSDSGFYLCAWSVRWPETYSNQPQHFGDGTRLSIL.